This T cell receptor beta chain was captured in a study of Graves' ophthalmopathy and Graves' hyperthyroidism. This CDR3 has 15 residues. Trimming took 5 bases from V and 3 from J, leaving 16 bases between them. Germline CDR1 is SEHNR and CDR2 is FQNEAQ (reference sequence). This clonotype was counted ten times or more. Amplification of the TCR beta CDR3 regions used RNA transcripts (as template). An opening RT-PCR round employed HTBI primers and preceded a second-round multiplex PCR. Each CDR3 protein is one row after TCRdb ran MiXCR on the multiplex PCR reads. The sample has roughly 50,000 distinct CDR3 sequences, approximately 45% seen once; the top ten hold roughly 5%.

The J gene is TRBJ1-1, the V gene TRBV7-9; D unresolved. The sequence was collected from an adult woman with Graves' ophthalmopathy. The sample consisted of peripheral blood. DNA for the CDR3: TGTGCCAGCAGCCGAAATGACCCTTCGTACACTGAAGCTTTCTTT. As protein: CASSRNDPSYTEAFF.